Sequencing of this T cell receptor (beta chain) was carried out in a study of shared clonotypes between healthy human individuals. Study-wide points: In general, naive subsets displayed greater estimated richness than memory subsets did.

Germline V gene data show CDR1 as SGHRS and CDR2 as YFSETQ. The V gene end was trimmed by 3 bases and the J gene end by 6 bases; junction bases not matched to a gene: 8. This CDR3 spans 16 amino acids. Measured with immunoSEQ multiplex PCR; TCRdb has only the in-frame clones, and not every one. The data show roughly 1,600,000 clones, about 98.5% seen once. Concerning this clone: Antigen unknown.

The sequenced material came from naive CD4+ T cells sorted from blood. Described subset: CD45RA+ positively selected. The sequence came from a man between 25 and 39 years old in good health. The rearrangement links TRBV5-1 to TRBJ1-3; TRBD1 matches 11 bases. The CDR3 spells CASSSYGTGGQNTIYF. The CDR3 coding sequence is TGCGCCAGCAGCTCATACGGGACAGGGGGGCAAAACACCATATATTTT.